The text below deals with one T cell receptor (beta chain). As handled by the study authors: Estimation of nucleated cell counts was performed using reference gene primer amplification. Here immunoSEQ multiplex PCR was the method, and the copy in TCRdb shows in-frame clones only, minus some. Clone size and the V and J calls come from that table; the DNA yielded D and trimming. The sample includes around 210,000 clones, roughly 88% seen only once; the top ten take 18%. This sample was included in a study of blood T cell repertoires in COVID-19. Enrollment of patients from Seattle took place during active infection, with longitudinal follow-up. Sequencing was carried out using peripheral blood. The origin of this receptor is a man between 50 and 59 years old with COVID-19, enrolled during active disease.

This chain's CDR3 is CASSDNTLNEQFF. In nucleotides, the CDR3 is TGCGCCAGCAGTGATAACACCCTTAATGAGCAGTTCTTC. The rearrangement uses TRBV10-2 and TRBJ2-1; no clear D gene. This CDR3 has 13 amino acids. Per the germline V gene, CDR1 is WSHSY and CDR2 is SAAADI. The V gene lost 3 bases and the J gene lost 7 bases, with 10 bases spanning the gap.